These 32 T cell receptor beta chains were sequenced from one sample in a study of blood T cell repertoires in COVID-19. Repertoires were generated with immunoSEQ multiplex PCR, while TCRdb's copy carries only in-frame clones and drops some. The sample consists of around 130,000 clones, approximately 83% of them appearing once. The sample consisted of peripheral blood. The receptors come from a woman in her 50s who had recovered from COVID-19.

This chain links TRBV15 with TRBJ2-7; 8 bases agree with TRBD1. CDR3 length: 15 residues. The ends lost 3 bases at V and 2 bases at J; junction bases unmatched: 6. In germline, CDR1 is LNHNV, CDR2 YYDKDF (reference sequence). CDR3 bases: TGTGCCACCAGCAGGGAAGACAGGGGAACCTACGAGCAGTACTTC. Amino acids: CATSREDRGTYEQYF.

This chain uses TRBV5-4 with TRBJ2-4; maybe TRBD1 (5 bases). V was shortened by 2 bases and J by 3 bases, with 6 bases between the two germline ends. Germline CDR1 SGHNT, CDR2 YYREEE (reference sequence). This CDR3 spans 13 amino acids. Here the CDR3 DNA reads TGTGCCAGCAGCTTACAGGACAAAAACATTCAGTACTTC. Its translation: CASSLQDKNIQYF.

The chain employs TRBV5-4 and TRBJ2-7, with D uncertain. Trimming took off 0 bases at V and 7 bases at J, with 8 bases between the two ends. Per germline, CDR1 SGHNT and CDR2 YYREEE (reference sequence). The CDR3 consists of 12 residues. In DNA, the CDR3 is TGTGCCAGCAGCTTGGGGGTGAGGGAGCAGTACTTC. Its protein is CASSLGVREQYF.

This chain's CDR3 is CSVTLGSKGVGYEQYF. CDR3 in DNA: TGCAGCGTTACCTTGGGGTCCAAGGGAGTTGGCTACGAGCAGTACTTC. This rearrangement joins TRBV29-1 to TRBJ2-7; D is perhaps TRBD2 (5 bases). V was pared by 5 bases and J by 3 bases, with 23 bases between. There are 16 residues in the CDR3. CDR1 SQVTM and CDR2 ANQGSEA come from the germline V gene.

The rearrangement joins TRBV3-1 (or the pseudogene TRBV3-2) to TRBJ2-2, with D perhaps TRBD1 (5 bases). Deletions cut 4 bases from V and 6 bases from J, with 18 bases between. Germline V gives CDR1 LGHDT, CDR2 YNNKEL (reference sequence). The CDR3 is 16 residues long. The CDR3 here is CASSRSWGEKAGELFF. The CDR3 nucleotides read TGTGCCAGCAGCCGCTCGTGGGGCGAAAAAGCCGGGGAGCTGTTTTTT.

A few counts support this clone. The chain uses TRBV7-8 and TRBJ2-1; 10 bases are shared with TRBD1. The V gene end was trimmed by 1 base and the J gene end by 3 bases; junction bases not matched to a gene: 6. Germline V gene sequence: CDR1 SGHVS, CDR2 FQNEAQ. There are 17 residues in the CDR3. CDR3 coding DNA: TGTGCCAGCAGCTTAGGGTCGGGACAGGGGCTCTACAATGAGCAGTTCTTC. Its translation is CASSLGSGQGLYNEQFF.

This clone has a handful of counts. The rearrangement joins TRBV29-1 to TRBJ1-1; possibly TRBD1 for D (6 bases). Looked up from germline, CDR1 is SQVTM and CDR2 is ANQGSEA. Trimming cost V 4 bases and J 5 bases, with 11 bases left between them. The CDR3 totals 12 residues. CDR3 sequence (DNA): TGCAGCGTTGGGACAGACATAACTGAAGCTTTCTTT. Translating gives CSVGTDITEAFF.

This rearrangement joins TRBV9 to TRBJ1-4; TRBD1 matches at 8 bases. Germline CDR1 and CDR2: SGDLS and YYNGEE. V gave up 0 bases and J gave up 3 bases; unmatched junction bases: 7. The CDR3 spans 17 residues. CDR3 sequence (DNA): TGTGCCAGCAGCGTAGGTGGGACAGGAGGGCCTAATGAAAAACTGTTTTTT. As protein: CASSVGGTGGPNEKLFF.

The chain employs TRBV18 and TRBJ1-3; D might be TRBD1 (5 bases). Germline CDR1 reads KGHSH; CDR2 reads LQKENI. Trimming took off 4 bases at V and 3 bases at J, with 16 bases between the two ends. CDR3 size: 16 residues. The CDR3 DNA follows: TGTGCCAGCTCACAGGGGCCCCAAAGTAATGGAAACACCATATATTTT. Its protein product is CASSQGPQSNGNTIYF.

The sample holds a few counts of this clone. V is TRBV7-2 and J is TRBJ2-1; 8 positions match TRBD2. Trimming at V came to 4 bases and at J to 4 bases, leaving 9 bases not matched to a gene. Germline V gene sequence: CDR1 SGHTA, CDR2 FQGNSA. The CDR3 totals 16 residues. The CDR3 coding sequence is TGTGCCAGCAGCTCTCTCCCGGCGGGGGGATACAATGAGCAGTTCTTC. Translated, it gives CASSSLPAGGYNEQFF.

The CDR3 coding sequence is TGTGCCAGCAGTGAAGCGCCGTACCTAGGGACCCAGTACTTC. It codes for CASSEAPYLGTQYF. The chain has TRBV2 and TRBJ2-5; D gene ambiguous. The germline gives CDR1 SNHLY, CDR2 FYNNEI. V was shortened by 0 bases and J by 7 bases, with 12 bases between the two germline ends. CDR3 length: 14 amino acids.

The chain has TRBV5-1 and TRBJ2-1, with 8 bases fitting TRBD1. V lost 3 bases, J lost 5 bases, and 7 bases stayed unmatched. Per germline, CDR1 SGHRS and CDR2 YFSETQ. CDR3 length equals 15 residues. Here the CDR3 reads CASSSGQGINNEQFF. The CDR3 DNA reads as TGCGCCAGCAGCTCAGGACAGGGCATCAACAATGAGCAGTTCTTC.

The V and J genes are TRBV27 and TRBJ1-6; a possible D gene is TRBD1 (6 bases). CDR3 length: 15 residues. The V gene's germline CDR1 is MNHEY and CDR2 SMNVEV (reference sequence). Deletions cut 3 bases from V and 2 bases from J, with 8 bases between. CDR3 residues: CASSLRGTYNSPLHF. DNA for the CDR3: TGTGCCAGCAGTTTGAGGGGGACCTATAATTCACCCCTCCACTTT.

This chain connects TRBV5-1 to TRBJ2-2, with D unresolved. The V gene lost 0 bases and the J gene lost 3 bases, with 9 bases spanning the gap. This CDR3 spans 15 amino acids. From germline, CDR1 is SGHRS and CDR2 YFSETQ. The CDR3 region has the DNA TGCGCCAGCAGCTTGGGAGGTACCTACACCGGGGAGCTGTTTTTT. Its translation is CASSLGGTYTGELFF.

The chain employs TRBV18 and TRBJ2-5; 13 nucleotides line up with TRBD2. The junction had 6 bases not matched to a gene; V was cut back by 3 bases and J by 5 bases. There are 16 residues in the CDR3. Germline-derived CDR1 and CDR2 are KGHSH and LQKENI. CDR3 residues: CASSPLTSGGTETQYF. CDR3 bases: TGTGCCAGCTCACCCCTGACTAGCGGGGGGACGGAGACCCAGTACTTC.

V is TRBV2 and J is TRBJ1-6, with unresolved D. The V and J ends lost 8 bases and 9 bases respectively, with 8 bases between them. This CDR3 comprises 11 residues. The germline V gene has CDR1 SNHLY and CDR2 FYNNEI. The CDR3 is CASGLSSPLHF. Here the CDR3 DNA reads TGTGCCAGCGGCCTGTCTTCACCCCTCCACTTT.

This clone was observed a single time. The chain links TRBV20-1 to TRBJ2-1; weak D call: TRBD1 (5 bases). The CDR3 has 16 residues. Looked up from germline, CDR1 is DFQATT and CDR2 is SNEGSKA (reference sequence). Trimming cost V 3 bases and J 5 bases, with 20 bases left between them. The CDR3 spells CSASRGSRRRDNEQFF. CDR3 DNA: TGCAGTGCTAGTAGGGGCAGTAGGAGACGGGACAATGAGCAGTTCTTC.

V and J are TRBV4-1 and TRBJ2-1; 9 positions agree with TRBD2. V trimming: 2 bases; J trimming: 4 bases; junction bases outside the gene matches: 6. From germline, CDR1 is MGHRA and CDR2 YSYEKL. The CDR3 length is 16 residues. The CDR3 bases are TGCGCCAGCAGCCAATACTATAGCGGGGGTTACAATGAGCAGTTCTTC. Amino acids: CASSQYYSGGYNEQFF.

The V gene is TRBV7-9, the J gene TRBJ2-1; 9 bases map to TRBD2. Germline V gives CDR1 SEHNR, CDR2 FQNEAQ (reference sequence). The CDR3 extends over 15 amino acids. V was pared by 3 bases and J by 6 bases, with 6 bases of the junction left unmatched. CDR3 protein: CASSFVRGGPNEQFF. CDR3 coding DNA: TGTGCCAGCAGCTTCGTGCGGGGGGGCCCCAATGAGCAGTTCTTC.

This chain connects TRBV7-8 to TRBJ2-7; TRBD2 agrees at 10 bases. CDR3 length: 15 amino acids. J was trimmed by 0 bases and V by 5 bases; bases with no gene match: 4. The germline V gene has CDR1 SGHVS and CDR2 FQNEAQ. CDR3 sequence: CASSVSGRSSYEQYF. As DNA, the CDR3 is TGTGCCAGCAGCGTTAGCGGGAGGAGCTCCTACGAGCAGTACTTC.

The CDR3 sequence: CASSYGTGVGGNTIYF. For the CDR3, the DNA is TGTGCCAGCAGCTACGGGACAGGGGTAGGAGGAAACACCATATATTTT. V and J are TRBV9 and TRBJ1-3; 10 nucleotides line up with TRBD1. CDR3 length: 16 residues. Trimming cost V 4 bases and J 4 bases; bases outside gene matches: 8. Per germline, CDR1 SGDLS and CDR2 YYNGEE.

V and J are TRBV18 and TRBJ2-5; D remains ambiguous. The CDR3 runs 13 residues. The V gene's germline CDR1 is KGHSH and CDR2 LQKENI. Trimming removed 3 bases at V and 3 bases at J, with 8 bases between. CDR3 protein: CASSPIPEETQYF. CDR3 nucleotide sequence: TGTGCCAGCTCACCTATCCCCGAAGAGACCCAGTACTTC.

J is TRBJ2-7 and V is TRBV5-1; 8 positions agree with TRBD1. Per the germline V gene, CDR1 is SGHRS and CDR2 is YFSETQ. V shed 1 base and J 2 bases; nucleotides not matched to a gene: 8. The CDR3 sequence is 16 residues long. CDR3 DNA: TGCGCCAGCAGCTTGATCGGTACAGGGGGGCCCTACGAGCAGTACTTC. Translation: CASSLIGTGGPYEQYF.

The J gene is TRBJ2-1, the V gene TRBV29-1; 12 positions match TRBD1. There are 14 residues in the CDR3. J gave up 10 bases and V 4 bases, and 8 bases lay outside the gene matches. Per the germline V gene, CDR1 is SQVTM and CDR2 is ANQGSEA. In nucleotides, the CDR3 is TGCAGCGTTGTAGGGGGACAGGGGGCATGGGAGCAGTTCTTC. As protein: CSVVGGQGAWEQFF.

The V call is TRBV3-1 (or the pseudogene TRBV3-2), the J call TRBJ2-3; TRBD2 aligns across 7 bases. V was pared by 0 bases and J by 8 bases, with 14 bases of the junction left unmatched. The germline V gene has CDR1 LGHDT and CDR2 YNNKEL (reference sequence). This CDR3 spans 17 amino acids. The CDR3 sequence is CASSQDPRIERGFTQYF. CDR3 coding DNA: TGTGCCAGCAGCCAAGATCCGAGGATTGAGCGGGGATTTACGCAGTATTTT.

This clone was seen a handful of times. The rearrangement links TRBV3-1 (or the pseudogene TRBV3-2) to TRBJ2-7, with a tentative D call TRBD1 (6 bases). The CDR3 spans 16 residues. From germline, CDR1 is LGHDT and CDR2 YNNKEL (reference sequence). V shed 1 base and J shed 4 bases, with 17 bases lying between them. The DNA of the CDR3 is TGTGCCAGCAGCCAAGCATACAGGGATGAGGGTTACGAGCAGTACTTC. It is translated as CASSQAYRDEGYEQYF.

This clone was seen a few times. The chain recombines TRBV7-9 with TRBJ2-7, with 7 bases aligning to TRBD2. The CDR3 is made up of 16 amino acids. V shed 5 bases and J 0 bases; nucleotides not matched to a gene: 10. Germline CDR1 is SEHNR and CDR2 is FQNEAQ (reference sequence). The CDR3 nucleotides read TGTGCCAGCAGCCCAGGAACGGGGGGACCCTCCTACGAGCAGTACTTC. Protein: CASSPGTGGPSYEQYF.

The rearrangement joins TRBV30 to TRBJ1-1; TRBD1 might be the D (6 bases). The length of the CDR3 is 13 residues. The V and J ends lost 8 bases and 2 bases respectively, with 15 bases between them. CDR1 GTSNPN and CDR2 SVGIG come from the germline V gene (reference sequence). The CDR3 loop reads CAGTGPGNTEAFF. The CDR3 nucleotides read TGTGCCGGTACAGGGCCGGGAAACACTGAAGCTTTCTTT.

The CDR3 DNA reads as TGTGCCAGCAGCGAGCAGGGACAGGGCTACGAGCAGTACTTC. Translated: CASSEQGQGYEQYF. This chain uses TRBV2 with TRBJ2-7; 9 bases are shared with TRBD1. CDR1 is SNHLY and CDR2 is FYNNEI in the germline V gene. This CDR3 is built from 14 residues. V was pared by 6 bases and J by 3 bases, with 6 bases of the junction left unmatched.

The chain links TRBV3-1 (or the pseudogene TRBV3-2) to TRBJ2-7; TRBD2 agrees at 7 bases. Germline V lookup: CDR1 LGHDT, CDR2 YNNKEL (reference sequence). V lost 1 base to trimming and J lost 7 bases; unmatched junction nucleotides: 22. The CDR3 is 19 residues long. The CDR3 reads CASSQGSSLFERGGGEQYF. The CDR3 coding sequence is TGTGCCAGCAGCCAAGGCAGCTCACTATTTGAGCGGGGAGGAGGTGAGCAGTACTTC.

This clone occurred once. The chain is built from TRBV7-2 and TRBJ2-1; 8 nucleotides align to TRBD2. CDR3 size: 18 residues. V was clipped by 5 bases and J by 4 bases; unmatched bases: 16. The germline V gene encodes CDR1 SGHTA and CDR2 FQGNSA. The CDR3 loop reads CASSLLYYAGGTYNEQFF. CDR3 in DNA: TGTGCCAGCAGCCTACTCTACTATGCGGGAGGTACTTACAATGAGCAGTTCTTC.

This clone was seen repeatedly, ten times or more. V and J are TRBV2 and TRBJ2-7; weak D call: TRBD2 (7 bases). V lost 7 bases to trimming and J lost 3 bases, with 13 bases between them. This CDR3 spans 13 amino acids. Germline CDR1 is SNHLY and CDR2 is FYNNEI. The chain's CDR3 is CASTGGRDYEQYF. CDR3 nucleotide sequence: TGTGCCAGCACGGGGGGCCGGGACTACGAGCAGTACTTC.